This T cell receptor (beta chain) was retrieved from a study of identical twins. Germline V gives CDR1 SGHAT, CDR2 FQNNGV. With 7 bases clipped from V and 6 bases from J, the junction kept 14 bases outside the gene matches. The CDR3 totals 16 residues. MiXCR was run by TCRdb on the 5' RACE reads, yielding one entry per CDR3 protein. The sample carries about 720,000 distinct CDR3 sequences, 18% recorded once. This sample was also put to use in a study of T cells expressing NK-cell markers.

The chain couples TRBV11-2 to TRBJ2-7; 11 nucleotides align to TRBD1. The TCR was taken from a woman aged 18-29 years in good health. Sequences were obtained from PBMCs. CDR3 region: CASTAMLTGTGGEQYF. The DNA for the CDR3 is TGTGCCAGCACCGCAATGTTGACCGGGACAGGGGGCGAGCAGTACTTC.